What follows is one TCR beta chain and its context. These data come from a study of radiation and T cells in renal cell carcinoma. Time point defined: blood 2 weeks post-SBRT. Treatment denoted: 15 Gy SBRT to primary tumor, nephrectomy 4 weeks later. Clones were sequenced by immunoSEQ multiplex PCR, and TCRdb holds only the in-frame ones, with some missing. This sample yields tens of thousands of clones, of which roughly 80% are seen a single time; around 28% belongs to the top ten. V was pared by 6 bases and J by 4 bases, with 9 bases between. This CDR3 is 12 amino acids long. CDR1 and CDR2 (germline): LNHDA, SQIVND (reference sequence).

Sequenced here: blood, sampled from a patient whose treatment included radiotherapy and nephrectomy. The TCR originated in a woman in her seventies with renal cell carcinoma. This chain uses TRBV19 with TRBJ1-2; D unclear. The CDR3 DNA is TGTGCCAGTAGCACGGACCTCTATGGCTACACCTTC. As protein: CASSTDLYGYTF. Drawing the rest from reference TRBV19 and TRBJ1-2, the complete variable domain is DGGITQSPKYLFRKEGQNVTLSCEQNLNHDAMYWYRQDPGQGLRLIYYSQIVNDFQKGDIAEGYSVSREKKESFPLTVTSAQKNPTAFYLCASSTDLYGYTFGSGTRLTVV.